A selection of T cell receptor beta chains follows, all from one sample in a study of blood T cell repertoires in COVID-19. Generated by immunoSEQ multiplex PCR, the TCRdb table keeps only in-frame clones and is missing some. The sample lists some 73,000 clones, 65% to 90% seen once, with around a tenth in the top ten. Specimen: peripheral blood. Receptors were obtained from a man aged 50 to 60 with COVID-19, enrolled during active disease. CDR3s include the opening cysteine and the closing phenylalanine or tryptophan. D genes are given only for firm matches. Clone size is given for some rows only: seen once, a few or many times, or a class if the clone is expanded.

V gene: TRBV4-1
J gene: TRBJ2-4
clone size: -
D gene: -
CDR3 DNA: TGCGCCAGCAGCCAAGCACCCGGGAGAGCCAAAAACATTCAGTACTTC
CDR3 protein: CASSQAPGRAKNIQYF

V gene: TRBV28
J gene: TRBJ2-7
clone size: -
D gene: TRBD1
CDR3 DNA: TGTGCCAGCAGTCTCCGGGACAGGAGGGACTACGAGCAGTACTTC
CDR3 protein: CASSLRDRRDYEQYF

V gene: TRBV5-1
J gene: TRBJ2-7
clone size: few
D gene: -
CDR3 DNA: TGCGCCAGCAGCTCTACAGTACGGGAGCAGTACTTC
CDR3 protein: CASSSTVREQYF

V gene: TRBV18
J gene: TRBJ1-2
clone size: once
D gene: -
CDR3 DNA: TGTGCCAGCTCACCTTTGGGGGAGGATGGCTACACCTTC
CDR3 protein: CASSPLGEDGYTF

V gene: TRBV19
J gene: TRBJ2-1
clone size: -
D gene: TRBD2
CDR3 DNA: TGTGCCAGTACCTTGGGGACTAGCGGGAGGCTGGGGGAGAATGAGCAGTTCTTC
CDR3 protein: CASTLGTSGRLGENEQFF

V gene: TRBV4-1
J gene: TRBJ1-6
clone size: once
D gene: TRBD1
CDR3 DNA: TGCGCCAGCAGCCAGAGGCCTCTGACAGGGGAGTCACCCCTCCACTTT
CDR3 protein: CASSQRPLTGESPLHF

V gene: TRBV27
J gene: TRBJ2-7
clone size: -
D gene: TRBD1
CDR3 DNA: TGTGCCAGCAGCCCCCGTCCTCCGGGACAGGGGGCCTACGAGCAGTACTTC
CDR3 protein: CASSPRPPGQGAYEQYF

V gene: TRBV7-2
J gene: TRBJ2-1
clone size: -
D gene: -
CDR3 DNA: TGTGCCAGCAGCTTAGTGGCAGGGATGATACATGAGCAGTTCTTC
CDR3 protein: CASSLVAGMIHEQFF

V gene: TRBV2
J gene: TRBJ1-2
clone size: -
D gene: -
CDR3 DNA: TGTGCCAGCACCCGGGACACCACTAACTATGGCTACACCTTC
CDR3 protein: CASTRDTTNYGYTF

V gene: TRBV7-9
J gene: TRBJ1-1
clone size: -
D gene: -
CDR3 DNA: TGTGCCAGCAGCTTAGCCAGGATGAACACTGAAGCTTTCTTT
CDR3 protein: CASSLARMNTEAFF

V gene: TRBV4-2
J gene: TRBJ2-3
clone size: -
D gene: TRBD2
CDR3 DNA: TGTGCCAGCAGCGTCCGCGGGTCACTAGCGGGCACAGATACGCAGTATTTT
CDR3 protein: CASSVRGSLAGTDTQYF

V gene: TRBV10-3
J gene: TRBJ2-3
clone size: -
D gene: TRBD1
CDR3 DNA: TGTGCCATCAGTGAGTCGGGACAGGGCACAGATACGCAGTATTTT
CDR3 protein: CAISESGQGTDTQYF

V gene: TRBV3-1/TRBV3-2
J gene: TRBJ1-1
clone size: once
D gene: TRBD1
CDR3 DNA: TGTGCCAGCAGCCAAAGGAACAGGGGCCCCGTTGGAGCTTTCTTT
CDR3 protein: CASSQRNRGPVGAFF

V gene: TRBV6-2/TRBV6-3
J gene: TRBJ2-7
clone size: -
D gene: TRBD2
CDR3 DNA: TGTGCCAGCAGTCGACTAGCGGGAATGTACGAGCAGTACTTC
CDR3 protein: CASSRLAGMYEQYF

V gene: TRBV14
J gene: TRBJ1-1
clone size: -
D gene: TRBD1
CDR3 DNA: TGTGCCAGCAGCCGACAGGGGCTTGCGAACACTGAAGCTTTCTTT
CDR3 protein: CASSRQGLANTEAFF

V gene: TRBV11-3
J gene: TRBJ2-7
clone size: -
D gene: -
CDR3 DNA: TGTGCCAGCAGCTTCCGCGGCGAAGGCCCCTACGAGCAGTACTTC
CDR3 protein: CASSFRGEGPYEQYF

V gene: TRBV9
J gene: TRBJ1-6
clone size: -
D gene: -
CDR3 DNA: TGTGCCAGCAGCCCTGACAGGCGGAATAATTCACCCCTCCACTTT
CDR3 protein: CASSPDRRNNSPLHF

V gene: TRBV5-1
J gene: TRBJ2-5
clone size: -
D gene: TRBD2
CDR3 DNA: TGCGCCAGCAGCTTTAGCGGGAGGGGGGAGACCCAGTACTTC
CDR3 protein: CASSFSGRGETQYF

V gene: TRBV2
J gene: TRBJ1-6
clone size: -
D gene: -
CDR3 DNA: TGTGCCAGCAGTGAATTTGACAATACACCCCTCCACTTT
CDR3 protein: CASSEFDNTPLHF

V gene: TRBV7-8
J gene: TRBJ1-6
clone size: -
D gene: TRBD1
CDR3 DNA: TGTGCCAGCAGCCCCTTAGTCACAGGGGTCCGACCCCTCCACTTT
CDR3 protein: CASSPLVTGVRPLHF

V gene: TRBV15
J gene: TRBJ2-5
clone size: -
D gene: TRBD2
CDR3 DNA: TGTGCCACCAGCAGCTTACCGGGACTAGCGGAGCATCAGACCCAGTACTTC
CDR3 protein: CATSSLPGLAEHQTQYF

V gene: TRBV11-3
J gene: TRBJ2-3
clone size: -
D gene: -
CDR3 DNA: TGTGCCAGCAGCACACGCCAGGCCCCGGATACGCAGTATTTT
CDR3 protein: CASSTRQAPDTQYF

V gene: TRBV29-1
J gene: TRBJ1-4
clone size: -
D gene: -
CDR3 DNA: TGCAGCGCTGGGACAACAACTAATGAAAAACTGTTTTTT
CDR3 protein: CSAGTTTNEKLFF

V gene: TRBV9
J gene: TRBJ2-7
clone size: -
D gene: TRBD2
CDR3 DNA: TGTGCCAGCAGCGTGAGCGGGAGGGCGTACGAGCAGTACTTC
CDR3 protein: CASSVSGRAYEQYF

V gene: TRBV28
J gene: TRBJ2-1
clone size: once
D gene: -
CDR3 DNA: TGTGCCAGCACCGACACCAATGAGCAGTTCTTC
CDR3 protein: CASTDTNEQFF

V gene: TRBV19
J gene: TRBJ2-2
clone size: -
D gene: TRBD2
CDR3 DNA: TGTGCCAGTAGGCCACGGGCTAGCGGGAGGGTGAACACCGGGGAGCTGTTTTTT
CDR3 protein: CASRPRASGRVNTGELFF

V gene: TRBV6-5
J gene: TRBJ1-1
clone size: -
D gene: -
CDR3 DNA: TGTGCCAGCACCCAATCTGGGAGCCCTGAAGCTTTCTTT
CDR3 protein: CASTQSGSPEAFF

V gene: TRBV28
J gene: TRBJ1-3
clone size: -
D gene: -
CDR3 DNA: TGTGCCAGCAGTTCGCCGGACTTCTCTGGAAACACCATATATTTT
CDR3 protein: CASSSPDFSGNTIYF

V gene: TRBV29-1
J gene: TRBJ1-1
clone size: -
D gene: TRBD1
CDR3 DNA: TGCAGCGTTACGGACAGGGGGGTGCGAACGACTGAAGCTTTCTTT
CDR3 protein: CSVTDRGVRTTEAFF

V gene: TRBV24-1
J gene: TRBJ2-2
clone size: -
D gene: TRBD1
CDR3 DNA: TGTGCCACCAGTGACCCCAGCCATACAGGGGCCCCGGGCACCGGGGAGCTGTTTTTT
CDR3 protein: CATSDPSHTGAPGTGELFF

V gene: TRBV2
J gene: TRBJ2-7
clone size: -
D gene: TRBD2
CDR3 DNA: TGTGCCAGCAGACTAGCGGAAGCGAACTCCTACGAGCAGTACTTC
CDR3 protein: CASRLAEANSYEQYF

V gene: TRBV19
J gene: TRBJ1-5
clone size: -
D gene: TRBD1
CDR3 DNA: TGTGCCAGTAGTACCCACGGACAGGGGGCGAATCAGCCCCAGCATTTT
CDR3 protein: CASSTHGQGANQPQHF

V gene: TRBV2
J gene: TRBJ1-3
clone size: few
D gene: TRBD1
CDR3 DNA: TGTGCCAGCAGGGGACAGCCCCGCAACACCATATATTTT
CDR3 protein: CASRGQPRNTIYF

V gene: TRBV2
J gene: TRBJ2-2
clone size: -
D gene: TRBD2
CDR3 DNA: TGTGCCAGCAGCTTAGCGGGAGGGCTTGGGGAGCTGTTTTTT
CDR3 protein: CASSLAGGLGELFF

V gene: TRBV19
J gene: TRBJ2-3
clone size: -
D gene: -
CDR3 DNA: TGTGCCAGTAGTGTGAAAGGTCCCAGCGGGAGCACAGATACGCAGTATTTT
CDR3 protein: CASSVKGPSGSTDTQYF

V gene: TRBV20-1
J gene: TRBJ1-1
clone size: once
D gene: TRBD1
CDR3 DNA: TGCAGACAGGGGAGAAACACTGAAGCTTTCTTT
CDR3 protein: CRQGRNTEAFF

V gene: TRBV3-1/TRBV3-2
J gene: TRBJ1-3
clone size: -
D gene: TRBD1
CDR3 DNA: TGTGCCAGCAGCGAATGGGGACAGGTCTCTGGAAACACCATATATTTT
CDR3 protein: CASSEWGQVSGNTIYF

V gene: TRBV6-2/TRBV6-3
J gene: TRBJ2-7
clone size: -
D gene: TRBD1
CDR3 DNA: TGTGCCAGCAGTCGGGACAGGAATTACGAGCAGTACTTC
CDR3 protein: CASSRDRNYEQYF

V gene: TRBV9
J gene: TRBJ2-1
clone size: -
D gene: -
CDR3 DNA: TGTGCCAGCAGCTTAGACCGGAGCTCCTACAATGAGCAGTTCTTC
CDR3 protein: CASSLDRSSYNEQFF

V gene: TRBV27
J gene: TRBJ2-7
clone size: -
D gene: -
CDR3 DNA: TGTGCCAGCAGTCAGGGGCAGAGGAGATACGAGCAGTACTTC
CDR3 protein: CASSQGQRRYEQYF

V gene: TRBV12-3/TRBV12-4
J gene: TRBJ1-5
clone size: -
D gene: -
CDR3 DNA: TGTGCCAGCAGTTCCCCACCAGATCAGCCCCAGCATTTT
CDR3 protein: CASSSPPDQPQHF

V gene: TRBV28
J gene: TRBJ1-1
clone size: once
D gene: TRBD1
CDR3 DNA: TGTGCCAGCTCATTCACGACAGGGGGTAACACTGAAGCTTTCTTT
CDR3 protein: CASSFTTGGNTEAFF

V gene: TRBV30
J gene: TRBJ1-1
clone size: few
D gene: TRBD1
CDR3 DNA: TGTGCCTGGGACCGAGATAGGGGGCCGATCTTT
CDR3 protein: CAWDRDRGPIF

V gene: TRBV10-3
J gene: TRBJ2-1
clone size: -
D gene: TRBD2
CDR3 DNA: TGTGCCATCAGTTCGGCTAGCGGGAGTTACAACAATGAGCAGTTCTTC
CDR3 protein: CAISSASGSYNNEQFF

V gene: TRBV19
J gene: TRBJ2-7
clone size: -
D gene: TRBD2
CDR3 DNA: TGTGCCAGTAGTAACCGAGCGACCGCGGGAGCTACCTACGAGCAGTACTTC
CDR3 protein: CASSNRATAGATYEQYF

V gene: TRBV24-1
J gene: TRBJ2-1
clone size: -
D gene: -
CDR3 DNA: TGTGCCACCAGTGGGGGCTTGGGCCGGTCCTACAATGAGCAGTTCTTC
CDR3 protein: CATSGGLGRSYNEQFF

V gene: TRBV6-6
J gene: TRBJ1-2
clone size: -
D gene: -
CDR3 DNA: TGTGCCAGCAGTTATTCGCCCGACAGTAGCTATGGCTACACCTTC
CDR3 protein: CASSYSPDSSYGYTF

V gene: TRBV6-1
J gene: TRBJ1-1
clone size: few
D gene: -
CDR3 DNA: TGTGCCAGCAGTGAAGCGAGGGTAGAGACTGAAGCTTTCTTT
CDR3 protein: CASSEARVETEAFF

V gene: TRBV4-3
J gene: TRBJ2-2
clone size: few
D gene: -
CDR3 DNA: TGCGCCAGCAGCCAACAATTAAACACGAACACCGGGGAGCTGTTTTTT
CDR3 protein: CASSQQLNTNTGELFF

V gene: TRBV27
J gene: TRBJ1-1
clone size: few
D gene: -
CDR3 DNA: TGTGCCAGCAGTTTGAGGCAGTTTTCTCCCGCTTTCTTT
CDR3 protein: CASSLRQFSPAFF

V gene: TRBV6-5
J gene: TRBJ1-2
clone size: few
D gene: -
CDR3 DNA: TGTGCCAGCAGTTACTCAGCCGGGTCCAACTATGGCTACACCTTC
CDR3 protein: CASSYSAGSNYGYTF

V gene: TRBV6-5
J gene: TRBJ1-1
clone size: -
D gene: -
CDR3 DNA: TGTGCCAGCACCAAGAACACTGAAGCTTTCTTT
CDR3 protein: CASTKNTEAFF

V gene: TRBV3-1/TRBV3-2
J gene: TRBJ1-1
clone size: -
D gene: -
CDR3 DNA: TGTGCCAGCAGCCAAGTTGGGGCTAACACTGAAGCTTTCTTT
CDR3 protein: CASSQVGANTEAFF

V gene: TRBV2
J gene: TRBJ1-5
clone size: -
D gene: -
CDR3 DNA: TGTGCCAGCAGTGGGGACAAGGACGCTCAGCCCCAGCATTTT
CDR3 protein: CASSGDKDAQPQHF